This entry features one T cell receptor (beta chain) sequence. These data belong to a study of PD-1 blockade in mismatch repair-deficient tumors. TCRdb's copy holds only in-frame clones and misses some; the assay was immunoSEQ multiplex PCR. The data show more than 95,000 clones, 85% to 90% seen once. The sample was peripheral blood, taken 44 weeks after starting pembrolizumab. This TCR was recovered from an adult with mismatch repair-deficient cancer.

The CDR3 sequence: CASSLVTSVNNEQFF. As DNA, the CDR3 is TGTGCCAGCAGCTTGGTGACTAGCGTAAACAATGAGCAGTTCTTC. This rearrangement joins TRBV5-4 to TRBJ2-1, with 8 nucleotides matching TRBD2. The CDR3 sequence is 15 residues long. The germline gives CDR1 SGHNT, CDR2 YYREEE (reference sequence). V shed 0 bases and J 5 bases; nucleotides not matched to a gene: 4. Based on the CDR3 plus reference TRBV5-4 and TRBJ2-1, the full variable domain is ETGVTQSPTHLIKTRGQQVTLRCSSQSGHNTVSWYQQALGQGPQFIFQYYREEENGRGNFPPRFSGLQFPNYSSELNVNALELDDSALYLCASSLVTSVNNEQFFGPGTRLTVL.